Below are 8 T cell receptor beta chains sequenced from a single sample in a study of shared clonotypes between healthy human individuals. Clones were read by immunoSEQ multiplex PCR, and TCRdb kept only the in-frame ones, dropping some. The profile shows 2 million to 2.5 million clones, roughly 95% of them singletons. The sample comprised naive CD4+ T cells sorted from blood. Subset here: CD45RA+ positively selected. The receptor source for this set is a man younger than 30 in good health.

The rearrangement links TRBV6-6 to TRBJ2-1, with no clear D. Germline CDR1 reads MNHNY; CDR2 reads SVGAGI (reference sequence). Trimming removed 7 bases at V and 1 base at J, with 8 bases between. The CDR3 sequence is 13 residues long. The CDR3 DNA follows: TGTGCCAGCATGGCCGGTTCCTACAATGAGCAGTTCTTC. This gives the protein CASMAGSYNEQFF.

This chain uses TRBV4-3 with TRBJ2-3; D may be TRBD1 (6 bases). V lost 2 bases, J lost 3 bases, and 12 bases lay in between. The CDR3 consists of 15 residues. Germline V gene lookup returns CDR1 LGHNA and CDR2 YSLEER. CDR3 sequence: CASSQTRQETDTQYF. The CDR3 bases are TGCGCCAGCAGCCAAACCCGACAGGAAACAGATACGCAGTATTTT.

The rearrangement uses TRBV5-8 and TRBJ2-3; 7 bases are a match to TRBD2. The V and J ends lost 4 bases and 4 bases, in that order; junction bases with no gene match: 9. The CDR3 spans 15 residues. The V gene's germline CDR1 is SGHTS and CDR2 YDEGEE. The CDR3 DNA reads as TGTGCCAGCAGCCTACACGGGGGGAACTCAGATACGCAGTATTTT. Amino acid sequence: CASSLHGGNSDTQYF.

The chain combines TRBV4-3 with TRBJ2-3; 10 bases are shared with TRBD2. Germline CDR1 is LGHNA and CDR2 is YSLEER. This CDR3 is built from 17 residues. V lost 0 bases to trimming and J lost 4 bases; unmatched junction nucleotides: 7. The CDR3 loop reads CASSQDPTSGEADTQYF. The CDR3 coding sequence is TGCGCCAGCAGCCAAGACCCCACTAGCGGGGAAGCAGATACGCAGTATTTT.

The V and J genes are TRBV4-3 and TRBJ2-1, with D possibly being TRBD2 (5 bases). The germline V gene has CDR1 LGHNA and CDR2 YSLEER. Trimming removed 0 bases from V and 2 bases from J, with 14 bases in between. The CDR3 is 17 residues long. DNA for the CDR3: TGCGCCAGCAGCCAAGATTTAGGGCGGGCCCCCTACAATGAGCAGTTCTTC. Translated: CASSQDLGRAPYNEQFF.

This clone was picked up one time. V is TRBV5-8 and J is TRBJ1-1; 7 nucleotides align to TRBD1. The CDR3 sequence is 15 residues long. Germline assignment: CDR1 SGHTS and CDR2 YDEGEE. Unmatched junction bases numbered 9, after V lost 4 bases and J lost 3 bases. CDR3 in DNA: TGTGCCAGCAGCCTAGGACAGGCTCAGGACACTGAAGCTTTCTTT. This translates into CASSLGQAQDTEAFF. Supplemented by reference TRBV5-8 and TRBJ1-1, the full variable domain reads EAGVTQSPTHLIKTRGQQATLRCSPISGHTSVYWYQQALGLGLQFLLWYDEGEERNRGNFPPRFSGRQFPNYSSELNVNALELEDSALYLCASSLGQAQDTEAFFGQGTRLTVV.

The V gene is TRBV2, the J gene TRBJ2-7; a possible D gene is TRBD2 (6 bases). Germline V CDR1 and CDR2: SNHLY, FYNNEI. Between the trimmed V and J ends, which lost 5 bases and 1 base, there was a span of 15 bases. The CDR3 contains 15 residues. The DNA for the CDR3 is TGTGCCAGCAGTCCAGGAGGGGTTAAATCCTACGAGCAGTACTTC. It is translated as CASSPGGVKSYEQYF.

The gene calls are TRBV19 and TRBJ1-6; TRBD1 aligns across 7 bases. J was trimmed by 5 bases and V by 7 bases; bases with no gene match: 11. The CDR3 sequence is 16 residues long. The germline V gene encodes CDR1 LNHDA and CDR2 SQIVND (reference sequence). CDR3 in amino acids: CASTLTGERDNSPLHF. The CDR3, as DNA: TGTGCCAGTACCCTAACAGGGGAAAGGGATAATTCACCCCTCCACTTT.